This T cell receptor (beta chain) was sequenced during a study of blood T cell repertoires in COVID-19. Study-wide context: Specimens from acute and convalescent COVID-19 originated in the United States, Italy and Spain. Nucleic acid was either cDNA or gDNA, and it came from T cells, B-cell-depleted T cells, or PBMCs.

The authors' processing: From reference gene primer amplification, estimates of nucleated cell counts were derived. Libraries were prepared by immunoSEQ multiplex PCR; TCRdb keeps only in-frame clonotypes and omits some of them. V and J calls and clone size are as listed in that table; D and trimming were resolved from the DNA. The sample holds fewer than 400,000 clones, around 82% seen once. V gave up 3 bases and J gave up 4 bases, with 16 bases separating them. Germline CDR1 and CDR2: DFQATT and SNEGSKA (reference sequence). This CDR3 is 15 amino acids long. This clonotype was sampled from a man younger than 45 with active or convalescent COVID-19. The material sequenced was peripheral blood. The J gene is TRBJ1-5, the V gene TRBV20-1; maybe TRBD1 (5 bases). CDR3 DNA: TGCAGTGCTAGTGGGCAGGGATGGGGAAATCAGCCCCAGCATTTT. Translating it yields CSASGQGWGNQPQHF.